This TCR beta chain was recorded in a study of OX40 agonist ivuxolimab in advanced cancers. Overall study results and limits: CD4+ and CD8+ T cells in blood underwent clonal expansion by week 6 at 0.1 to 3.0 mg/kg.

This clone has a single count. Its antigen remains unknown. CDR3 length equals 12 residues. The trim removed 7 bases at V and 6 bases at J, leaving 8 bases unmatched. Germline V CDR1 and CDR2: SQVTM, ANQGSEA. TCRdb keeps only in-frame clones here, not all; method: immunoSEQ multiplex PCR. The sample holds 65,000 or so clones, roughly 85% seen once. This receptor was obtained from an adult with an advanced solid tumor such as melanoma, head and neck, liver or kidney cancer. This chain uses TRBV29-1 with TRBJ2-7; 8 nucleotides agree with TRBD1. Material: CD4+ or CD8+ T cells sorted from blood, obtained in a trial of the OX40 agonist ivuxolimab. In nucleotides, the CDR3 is TGCAGCGCTGGACAGGGACCTACCGAGCAGTACTTC. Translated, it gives CSAGQGPTEQYF.